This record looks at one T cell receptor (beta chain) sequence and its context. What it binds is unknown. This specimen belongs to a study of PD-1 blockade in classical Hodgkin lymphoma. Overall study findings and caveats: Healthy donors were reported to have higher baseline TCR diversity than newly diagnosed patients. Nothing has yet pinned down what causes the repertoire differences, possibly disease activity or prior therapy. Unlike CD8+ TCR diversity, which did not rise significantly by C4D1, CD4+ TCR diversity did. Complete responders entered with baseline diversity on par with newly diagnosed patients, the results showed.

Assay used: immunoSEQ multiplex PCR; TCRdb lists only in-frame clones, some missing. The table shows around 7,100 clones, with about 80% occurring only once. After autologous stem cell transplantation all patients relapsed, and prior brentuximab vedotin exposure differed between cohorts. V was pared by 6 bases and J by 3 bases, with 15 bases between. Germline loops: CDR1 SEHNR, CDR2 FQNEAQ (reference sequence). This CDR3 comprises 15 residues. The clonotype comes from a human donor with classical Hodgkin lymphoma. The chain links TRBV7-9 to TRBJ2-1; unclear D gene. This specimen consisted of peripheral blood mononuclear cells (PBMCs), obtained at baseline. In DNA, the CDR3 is TGTGCCAGCAGGGCCCCGGAAAACAACTACAATGAGCAGTTCTTC. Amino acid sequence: CASRAPENNYNEQFF.